A selection of T cell receptor beta chains follows, all from one sample in a study of blood T cell repertoires in COVID-19. The table came from immunoSEQ multiplex PCR; TCRdb's copy has only in-frame clones and leaves some out. The sample consists of over 250,000 clones, 65% to 90% of them appearing once. Material for sequencing was peripheral blood. These receptors were obtained from a human donor in a cohort sampled during active COVID-19. CDR3s include the opening cysteine and the closing phenylalanine or tryptophan. The order of the fields is D gene, clone size, V gene, J gene, CDR3 protein, CDR3 DNA. A D gene is named only where the DNA matches it firmly. The listing skips clone size in some rows; elsewhere it reads once, few, many or a size class.

D gene: .
clone size: .
V gene: TRBV19
J gene: TRBJ1-4
CDR3 protein: CASTPQGTNEKLFF
CDR3 DNA: TGTGCCAGTACCCCACAGGGAACTAATGAAAAACTGTTTTTT

D gene: .
clone size: .
V gene: TRBV18
J gene: TRBJ1-5
CDR3 protein: CASSPQTGKGQPQHF
CDR3 DNA: TGTGCCAGCTCACCACAAACCGGGAAGGGCCAGCCCCAGCATTTT

D gene: TRBD2
clone size: .
V gene: TRBV19
J gene: TRBJ2-1
CDR3 protein: CASSTPGLAEGNEQFF
CDR3 DNA: TGTGCCAGTAGTACTCCGGGACTAGCGGAGGGCAATGAGCAGTTCTTC

D gene: TRBD1
clone size: .
V gene: TRBV7-9
J gene: TRBJ2-2
CDR3 protein: CASSSGGTGPTGELFF
CDR3 DNA: TGTGCCAGCAGCTCTGGGGGGACAGGGCCCACCGGGGAGCTGTTTTTT

D gene: .
clone size: .
V gene: TRBV12-5
J gene: TRBJ1-1
CDR3 protein: CASGLALNTEAFF
CDR3 DNA: TGTGCTAGTGGTTTGGCCCTCAACACTGAAGCTTTCTTT

D gene: TRBD1
clone size: .
V gene: TRBV2
J gene: TRBJ1-1
CDR3 protein: CASRRTGDWGTEAFF
CDR3 DNA: TGTGCCAGCAGAAGGACAGGGGATTGGGGCACTGAAGCTTTCTTT

D gene: TRBD2
clone size: .
V gene: TRBV15
J gene: TRBJ2-1
CDR3 protein: CATSSLAGLNNEQFF
CDR3 DNA: TGTGCCACCAGCAGTCTAGCGGGCCTAAACAATGAGCAGTTCTTC

D gene: .
clone size: .
V gene: TRBV19
J gene: TRBJ1-2
CDR3 protein: CASRPDPGNGYTF
CDR3 DNA: TGTGCCAGTAGACCAGACCCCGGGAATGGCTACACCTTC

D gene: .
clone size: .
V gene: TRBV5-8
J gene: TRBJ1-2
CDR3 protein: CASSLGMSDRPIGYTF
CDR3 DNA: TGTGCCAGCAGCTTGGGAATGTCCGACAGGCCAATTGGCTACACCTTC

D gene: TRBD2
clone size: .
V gene: TRBV5-1
J gene: TRBJ2-7
CDR3 protein: CASSLVSNGAGTYEQYF
CDR3 DNA: TGCGCCAGCAGCTTGGTATCTAACGGAGCGGGGACCTACGAGCAGTACTTC

D gene: .
clone size: once
V gene: TRBV28
J gene: TRBJ2-7
CDR3 protein: CASSNQGMSSYEQYF
CDR3 DNA: TGTGCCAGCAGTAATCAGGGAATGAGCTCCTACGAGCAGTACTTC

D gene: TRBD2
clone size: once
V gene: TRBV5-4
J gene: TRBJ2-5
CDR3 protein: CASSQTSGGQETQYF
CDR3 DNA: TGTGCCAGCAGCCAAACTAGCGGAGGGCAGGAGACCCAGTACTTC

D gene: .
clone size: .
V gene: TRBV2
J gene: TRBJ2-7
CDR3 protein: CASSLGQSYEQYF
CDR3 DNA: TGTGCCAGCAGTTTGGGGCAGTCCTACGAGCAGTACTTC

D gene: .
clone size: .
V gene: TRBV4-2
J gene: TRBJ2-1
CDR3 protein: CASSQDRNEQFF
CDR3 DNA: TGTGCCAGCAGCCAAGATCGGAATGAGCAGTTCTTC

D gene: .
clone size: .
V gene: TRBV18
J gene: TRBJ1-5
CDR3 protein: CASSPRRSSNQPQHF
CDR3 DNA: TGTGCCAGCTCACCACGCCGGAGTAGCAATCAGCCCCAGCATTTT

D gene: .
clone size: few
V gene: TRBV19
J gene: TRBJ1-2
CDR3 protein: CASSSGSFYGYTF
CDR3 DNA: TGTGCCAGTAGTTCAGGGTCATTCTATGGCTACACCTTC